Included here is one T cell receptor beta chain sequence, with context. The CDR3 length is 13 residues. CDR1 GTSNPN and CDR2 SVGIG come from the germline V gene (reference sequence). This entry is derived from a study of blood T cell repertoires in COVID-19. Background on the study: PBMCs, B-cell-depleted T cells, or T cells were the source of the cDNA or gDNA that made up the material.

Authors' analysis steps: Counts of nucleated cells, estimated from reference gene primer amplification, were obtained. Libraries were prepared by immunoSEQ multiplex PCR; TCRdb keeps only in-frame clonotypes and omits some of them. V and J calls and clone size follow that table, whereas D and trimming were derived from the DNA. The sample has over 50,000 clones, 80% to 90% seen once. The rearrangement uses TRBV30 and TRBJ2-2, with TRBD1 matching 11 bases. The TCR comes from a man aged 60-69 years with acute or convalescent COVID-19. The sample taken for sequencing was peripheral blood. CDR3 in amino acids: CAWDRGSTGELFF. The CDR3 coding sequence is TGTGCATGGGACAGGGGGAGCACCGGGGAGCTGTTTTTT.